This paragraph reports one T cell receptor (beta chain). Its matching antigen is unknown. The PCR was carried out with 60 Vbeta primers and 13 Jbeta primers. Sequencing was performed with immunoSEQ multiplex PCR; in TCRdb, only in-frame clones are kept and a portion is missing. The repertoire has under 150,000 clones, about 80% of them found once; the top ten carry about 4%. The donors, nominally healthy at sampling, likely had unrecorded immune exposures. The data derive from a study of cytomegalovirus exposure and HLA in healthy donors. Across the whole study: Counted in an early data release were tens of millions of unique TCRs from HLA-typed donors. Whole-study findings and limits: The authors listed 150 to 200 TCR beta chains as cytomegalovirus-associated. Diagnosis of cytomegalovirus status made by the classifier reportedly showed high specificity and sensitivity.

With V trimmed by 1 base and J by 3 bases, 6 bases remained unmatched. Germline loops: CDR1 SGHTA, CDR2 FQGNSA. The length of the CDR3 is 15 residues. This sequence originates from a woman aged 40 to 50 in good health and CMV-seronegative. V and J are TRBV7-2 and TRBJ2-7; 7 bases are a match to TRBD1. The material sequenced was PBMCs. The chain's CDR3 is CASSLEGTDIYEQYF. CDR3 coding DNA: TGTGCCAGCAGCTTAGAGGGGACAGACATCTACGAGCAGTACTTC.